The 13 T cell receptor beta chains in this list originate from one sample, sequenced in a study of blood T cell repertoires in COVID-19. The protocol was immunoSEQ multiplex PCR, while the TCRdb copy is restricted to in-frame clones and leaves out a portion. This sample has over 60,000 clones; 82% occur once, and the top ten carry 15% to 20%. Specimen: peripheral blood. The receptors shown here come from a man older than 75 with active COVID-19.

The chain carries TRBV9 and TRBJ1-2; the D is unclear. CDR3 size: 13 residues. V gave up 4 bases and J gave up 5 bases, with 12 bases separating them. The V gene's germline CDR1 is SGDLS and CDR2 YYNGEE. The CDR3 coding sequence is TGTGCCAGCAGCAATACAAGGGAGTATGGCTACACCTTC. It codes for CASSNTREYGYTF.

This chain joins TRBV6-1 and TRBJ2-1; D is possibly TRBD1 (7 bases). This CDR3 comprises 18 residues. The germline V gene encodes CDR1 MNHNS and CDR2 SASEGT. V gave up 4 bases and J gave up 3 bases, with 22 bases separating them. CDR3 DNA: TGTGCCAGCAGTGGGACTACGAAACGACAGGGATTCTACAATGAGCAGTTCTTC. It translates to CASSGTTKRQGFYNEQFF.

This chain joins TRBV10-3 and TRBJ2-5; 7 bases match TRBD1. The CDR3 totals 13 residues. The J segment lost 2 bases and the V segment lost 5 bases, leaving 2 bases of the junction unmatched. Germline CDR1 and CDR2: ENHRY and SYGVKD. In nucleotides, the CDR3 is TGTGCCATCAGTCGGACAGGACAAGAGACCCAGTACTTC. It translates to CAISRTGQETQYF.

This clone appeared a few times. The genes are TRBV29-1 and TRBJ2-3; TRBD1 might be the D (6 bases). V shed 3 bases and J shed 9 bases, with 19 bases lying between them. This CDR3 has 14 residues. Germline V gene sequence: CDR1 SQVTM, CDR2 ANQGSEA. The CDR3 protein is CSVEGAVSGKTQYF. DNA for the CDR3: TGCAGCGTTGAGGGGGCAGTCTCCGGGAAAACGCAGTATTTT.

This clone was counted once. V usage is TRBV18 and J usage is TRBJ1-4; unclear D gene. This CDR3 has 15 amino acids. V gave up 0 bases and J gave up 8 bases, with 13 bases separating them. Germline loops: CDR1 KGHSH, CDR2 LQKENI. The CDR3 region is CASSPPGGLGEKLFF. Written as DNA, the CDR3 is TGTGCCAGCTCACCACCGGGAGGGCTTGGGGAAAAACTGTTTTTT.

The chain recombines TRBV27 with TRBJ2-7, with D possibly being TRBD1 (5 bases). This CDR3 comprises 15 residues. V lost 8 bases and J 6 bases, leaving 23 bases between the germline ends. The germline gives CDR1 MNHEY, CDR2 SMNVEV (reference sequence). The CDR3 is CASSNSARARGEQYF. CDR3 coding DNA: TGTGCCAGCTCGAATTCCGCCAGGGCTCGAGGCGAGCAGTACTTC.

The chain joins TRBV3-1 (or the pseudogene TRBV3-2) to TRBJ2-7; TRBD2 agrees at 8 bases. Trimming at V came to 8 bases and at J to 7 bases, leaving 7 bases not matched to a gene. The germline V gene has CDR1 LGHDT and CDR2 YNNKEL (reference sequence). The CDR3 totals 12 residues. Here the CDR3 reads CASGTGTREQYF. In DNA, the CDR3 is TGTGCCAGCGGAACCGGGACTAGGGAGCAGTACTTC.

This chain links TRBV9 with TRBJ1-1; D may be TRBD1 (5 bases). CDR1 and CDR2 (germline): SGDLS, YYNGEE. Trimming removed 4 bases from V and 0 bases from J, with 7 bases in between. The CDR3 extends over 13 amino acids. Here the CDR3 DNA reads TGTGCCAGCAGCAGACAGTTGAACACTGAAGCTTTCTTT. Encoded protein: CASSRQLNTEAFF.

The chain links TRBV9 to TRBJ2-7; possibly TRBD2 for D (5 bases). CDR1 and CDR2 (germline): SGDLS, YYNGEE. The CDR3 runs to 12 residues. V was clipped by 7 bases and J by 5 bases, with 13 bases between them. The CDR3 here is CASGRGSHEQYF. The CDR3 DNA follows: TGTGCCAGCGGCCGGGGATCCCACGAGCAGTACTTC.

Here the CDR3 DNA reads TGTGCCAGCAGTTGGAGGGTAGGGGAGACCCAGTACTTC. Its translation is CASSWRVGETQYF. This chain connects TRBV6-2 or TRBV6-3 to TRBJ2-5, with D possibly TRBD2 on 6 matching bases. Germline assignment: CDR1 MNHEY and CDR2 SVGEGT. This CDR3 has 13 residues. Trimming took off 4 bases at V and 5 bases at J, with 11 bases between the two ends.

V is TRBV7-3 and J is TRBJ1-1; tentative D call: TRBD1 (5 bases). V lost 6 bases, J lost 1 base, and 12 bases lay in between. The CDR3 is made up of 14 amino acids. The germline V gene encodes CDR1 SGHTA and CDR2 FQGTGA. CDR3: CASSTGRSNTEAFF. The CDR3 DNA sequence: TGTGCCAGCAGTACAGGCCGATCGAACACTGAAGCTTTCTTT.

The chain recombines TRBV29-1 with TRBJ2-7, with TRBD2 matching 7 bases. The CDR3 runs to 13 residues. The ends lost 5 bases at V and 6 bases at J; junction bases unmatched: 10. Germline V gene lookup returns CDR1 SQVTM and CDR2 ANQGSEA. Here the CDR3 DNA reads TGCAGCGTTAGGACGGCGGGAGTCACCGAGCAGTACTTC. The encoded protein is CSVRTAGVTEQYF.

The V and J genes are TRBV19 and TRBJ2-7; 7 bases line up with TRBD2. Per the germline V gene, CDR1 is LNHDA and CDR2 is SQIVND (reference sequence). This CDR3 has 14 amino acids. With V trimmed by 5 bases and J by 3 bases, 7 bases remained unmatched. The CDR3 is CASSPWGGDYEQYF. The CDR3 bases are TGTGCCAGTAGTCCCTGGGGAGGGGACTACGAGCAGTACTTC.